The 17 T cell receptor beta chains below come from one sample, sequenced in a study of cytomegalovirus exposure and HLA in healthy donors. Both 60 Vbeta primers and 13 Jbeta primers went into the PCR. Data came from immunoSEQ multiplex PCR; TCRdb stores just in-frame clones and leaves some out. Seen here are 170,000 or so clones, around four fifths observed once, and the top ten hold 1.6%. Sequenced sample: PBMCs. The receptors here all came from a man aged 45 to 65 in good health and CMV-seronegative.

The chain combines TRBV25-1 with TRBJ2-4; 7 bases match TRBD1. Germline V CDR1 and CDR2: MGHDK, SYGVNS. The CDR3 has 15 residues. Trimming removed 0 bases from V and 7 bases from J; junction bases left unmatched: 6. This CDR3 reads CASSEYTDRVNIQYF. CDR3 coding DNA: TGTGCCAGCAGTGAATATACCGACAGGGTGAACATTCAGTACTTC.

Remarks on this clone: The same CDR3 is also encoded by other DNA sequences in this sample. The V and J genes are TRBV18 and TRBJ2-5, with a possible D match to TRBD2 (6 bases). The germline gives CDR1 KGHSH, CDR2 LQKENI. V lost 3 bases, J lost 5 bases, and 7 bases lay in between. This CDR3 has 12 residues. CDR3 nucleotides: TGTGCCAGCTCACCGGGGGGTGAGACCCAGTACTTC. It codes for CASSPGGETQYF.

CDR3: CSVYRGGYGYTF. In DNA form, the CDR3 reads TGCAGCGTCTACAGGGGAGGCTATGGCTACACCTTC. J is TRBJ1-2 and V is TRBV29-1; TRBD1 aligns across 7 bases. Trimming cost V 6 bases and J 4 bases; bases outside gene matches: 5. CDR1 and CDR2 (germline): SQVTM, ANQGSEA. This CDR3 has 12 residues.

The table lists this clone with a few counts. This sequence joins TRBV6-1 and TRBJ1-4; weak D call: TRBD1 (6 bases). Germline CDR1 and CDR2: MNHNS and SASEGT. The CDR3 covers 15 residues. Trimming stripped 2 bases from V and 2 bases from J, with 9 bases between. In DNA form, the CDR3 reads TGTGCCAGCAGTGAAAATAGGGGGACTAATGAAAAACTGTTTTTT. It translates to CASSENRGTNEKLFF.

The genes are TRBV9 and TRBJ2-2; a weak D match, TRBD1 (7 bases). The germline V gene has CDR1 SGDLS and CDR2 YYNGEE. V lost 4 bases to trimming and J lost 4 bases, with 14 bases between them. This CDR3 spans 15 amino acids. CDR3 DNA: TGTGCCAGCAGCCGGGACAGCGGGTTCACCGGGGAGCTGTTTTTT. It translates to CASSRDSGFTGELFF.

This chain links TRBV6-5 with TRBJ1-2, with 9 bases fitting TRBD1. The CDR3 covers 16 residues. Germline loops: CDR1 MNHEY, CDR2 SVGAGI. After removal of 0 bases from V and 8 bases from J, the junction contained 10 bases not matched to a gene. The CDR3 loop reads CASSYSLGTGHQGYTF. CDR3 bases: TGTGCCAGCAGTTACTCGCTAGGGACAGGGCATCAGGGCTACACCTTC.

The chain employs TRBV7-8 and TRBJ2-2, with 7 bases identical to TRBD2. The CDR3 is 14 residues long. The germline gives CDR1 SGHVS, CDR2 FQNEAQ. V shed 3 bases and J 4 bases; nucleotides not matched to a gene: 2. The CDR3 protein is CASSFGRPTGELFF. CDR3 DNA: TGTGCCAGCAGCTTCGGGAGGCCCACCGGGGAGCTGTTTTTT. The full variable domain, rest sourced from reference TRBV7-8 and TRBJ2-2, is GAGVSQSPRYKVAKRGQDVALRCDPISGHVSLFWYQQALGQGPEFLTYFQNEAQLDKSGLPSDRFFAERPEGSVSTLKIQRTQQEDSAVYLCASSFGRPTGELFFGEGSRLTVL.

This clone was seen just once. V gene TRBV4-3 combines with J gene TRBJ1-6, with D unresolved. Between the trimmed V and J ends, which lost 3 bases and 0 bases, there was a span of 15 bases. Germline CDR1 reads LGHNA; CDR2 reads YSLEER. The CDR3 length is 18 residues. CDR3 sequence reads: CASSQEAAPSSYNSPLHF. Written as DNA, the CDR3 is TGCGCCAGCAGCCAGGAGGCAGCCCCGAGCTCCTATAATTCACCCCTCCACTTT.

This rearrangement joins TRBV4-3 to TRBJ2-5; 7 bases match TRBD1. Germline CDR1 LGHNA, CDR2 YSLEER. This CDR3 is 16 amino acids long. The V segment lost 1 base and the J segment 2 bases; nucleotides outside the gene matches: 7. The CDR3: CASSQGPPGQQETQYF. The CDR3 DNA is TGCGCCAGCAGCCAAGGCCCTCCGGGACAGCAAGAGACCCAGTACTTC.

The CDR3 DNA sequence: TGTGCCAGCTCACCGCAACCAGTAACTAGCGGGAGGGGACATGAGCAGTTCTTC. It specifies CASSPQPVTSGRGHEQFF. This chain connects TRBV18 to TRBJ2-1; TRBD2 matches 13 bases. V dropped 3 bases and J dropped 8; count of bases not matched to a gene: 13. CDR3 length equals 18 residues. CDR1 and CDR2 (germline): KGHSH, LQKENI.

This clone was seen once. The chain carries TRBV19 and TRBJ1-5, with 10 nucleotides matching TRBD1. This CDR3 spans 16 amino acids. Germline CDR1 LNHDA, CDR2 SQIVND (reference sequence). Germline trimming cut 6 bases from V and 4 bases from J; bases unmatched to any gene: 9. This chain's CDR3 is CASRPDGTGVNQPQHF. As DNA, the CDR3 is TGTGCCAGTAGACCCGACGGGACAGGGGTAAATCAGCCCCAGCATTTT. Using reference TRBV19 and TRBJ1-5 for the parts outside the CDR3, the full variable domain is DGGITQSPKYLFRKEGQNVTLSCEQNLNHDAMYWYRQDPGQGLRLIYYSQIVNDFQKGDIAEGYSVSREKKESFPLTVTSAQKNPTAFYLCASRPDGTGVNQPQHFGDGTRLSIL.

The gene calls are TRBV10-1 and TRBJ2-1; TRBD1 matches 7 bases. The CDR3 consists of 17 residues. Germline values: CDR1 WNHNN, CDR2 SYGVQD (reference sequence). J gave up 2 bases and V 5 bases, and 12 bases lay outside the gene matches. CDR3 in amino acids: CASSTCQGQVTYNEQFF. CDR3 coding DNA: TGCGCCAGCAGTACGTGCCAAGGACAGGTCACCTACAATGAGCAGTTCTTC.

The chain has TRBV19 and TRBJ1-5, with 11 positions matching TRBD1. The length of the CDR3 is 14 residues. Germline V gene lookup returns CDR1 LNHDA and CDR2 SQIVND (reference sequence). Germline trimming cut 5 bases from V and 7 bases from J; bases unmatched to any gene: 4. CDR3 sequence: CASSQDRGQQPQHF. Here the CDR3 DNA reads TGTGCCAGTAGTCAGGACAGGGGGCAGCAGCCCCAGCATTTT. Complete variable domain (other parts from reference TRBV19 and TRBJ1-5): DGGITQSPKYLFRKEGQNVTLSCEQNLNHDAMYWYRQDPGQGLRLIYYSQIVNDFQKGDIAEGYSVSREKKESFPLTVTSAQKNPTAFYLCASSQDRGQQPQHFGDGTRLSIL.

This chain links TRBV2 with TRBJ2-5; 12 bases are shared with TRBD2. The CDR3 runs 15 residues. The ends lost 5 bases at V and 4 bases at J; junction bases unmatched: 5. Germline values: CDR1 SNHLY, CDR2 FYNNEI. The CDR3 DNA sequence: TGTGCCAGCAGTCTAGCGGGGGGGAGGGGAGAGACCCAGTACTTC. Its translation is CASSLAGGRGETQYF.

V gene TRBV5-3 combines with J gene TRBJ2-7; D possibly corresponds to TRBD1 (5 bases). TRBV5-3 is sorted into the ORF group, with uncertain function. The length of the CDR3 is 16 residues. V lost 4 bases and J lost 4, with 21 bases in between. The chain's CDR3 is CARSTLNRGQEYEQYF. CDR3 DNA sequence: TGTGCCAGAAGCACTCTCAACCGTGGACAAGAATACGAGCAGTACTTC.

About this clone itself: Its ends do not fully match the called genes, so a read error is possible. The rearrangement uses TRBV7-9 and TRBJ1-2; TRBD1 aligns across 7 bases. The CDR3 spans 11 residues. Germline CDR1 and CDR2: SEHNR and FQNEAQ (reference sequence). As DNA, the CDR3 is TGTTCCAGCAGCTTACAGGGGTACTACACCTTC. It specifies CSSSLQGYYTF.

This sequence joins TRBV10-3 and TRBJ2-5; unclear D gene. With 4 bases removed from V and 2 bases from J, the gap between germline ends came to 11 bases. Germline assignment: CDR1 ENHRY and CDR2 SYGVKD. The CDR3 sequence is 14 residues long. Here the CDR3 reads CAISVPTEQETQYF. In nucleotides, the CDR3 is TGTGCCATCAGTGTCCCCACAGAGCAAGAGACCCAGTACTTC.